Described below is a single T cell receptor beta chain sequence and its context. The sample belongs to a study of early stage breast cancer tumors. The table came from immunoSEQ multiplex PCR; TCRdb's copy has only in-frame clones and leaves some out. The sample gives some 47,000 clones, roughly 84% of which show up once; about 1.4% is in the top ten. The clonotype originates from a person aged 45-60 years with breast cancer. The sample taken for sequencing was blood.

CDR3 protein: CASSFADYGYTF. For the CDR3, the DNA is TGTGCCAGCAGTTTCGCCGATTATGGCTACACCTTC. The chain recombines TRBV28 with TRBJ1-2; no reliable D call. CDR3 length equals 12 residues. CDR1 and CDR2 from the germline V gene are MDHEN and SYDVKM. Trimming removed 3 bases at V and 5 bases at J, with 7 bases between.